Below, 11 T cell receptor beta chains from the same sample are listed, as sequenced in a study of T cells in Graves' hyperthyroidism and ophthalmopathy (dated by TCRdb to 2018 to 2020). The library was prepared using multiplex PCR. TCRdb shows the sequencer as Illumina HiSeq 2000. The TCR beta CDR3 regions were amplified from RNA transcripts. The TCR CDR3 was subjected to a first round of RT-PCR using the HTBI primer set and the Qiagen OneStep RT-PCR kit. The public reads were quality trimmed at Q25 with fastp and then assembled into clones with MiXCR by TCRdb, keeping productive beta chains. Each entry is one CDR3 protein sequence, shown with its most common DNA and genes. The sample includes 380,000 or so distinct CDR3 sequences, with about 15% observed a single time. The top ten clones comprise around 24% of the sample. What was sequenced was blood. These receptors originate from a woman in her 30s with Graves' hyperthyroidism.

This clonotype appeared many times. This rearrangement joins TRBV2 to TRBJ1-2; D gene unclear. The V end was cut by 10 bases, the J end by 4 bases, with 10 bases between. The CDR3 length is 11 residues. Germline V gene data show CDR1 as SNHLY and CDR2 as FYNNEI. The CDR3: CATRWSYGYTF. CDR3 bases: TGTGCCACTCGCTGGTCCTATGGCTACACCTTC.

This chain links TRBV7-9 with TRBJ2-3; 15 bases fit TRBD2. CDR3 length equals 16 residues. CDR1 and CDR2 from the germline V gene are SEHNR and FQNEAQ (reference sequence). The V and J ends lost 5 bases and 3 bases, in that order; junction bases with no gene match: 3. CDR3 loop: CASSQGTSGRTDTQYF. The CDR3 region has the DNA TGTGCCAGCAGCCAAGGGACTAGCGGGAGGACAGATACGCAGTATTTT.

There are many counts of this clonotype. The chain joins TRBV10-1 to TRBJ2-7; possibly TRBD1 or TRBD2 for D (5 bases each). The CDR3 loop spans 14 amino acids. The V gene lost 3 bases and the J gene lost 0 bases, with 9 bases spanning the gap. Germline V gene data show CDR1 as WNHNN and CDR2 as SYGVQD (reference sequence). The CDR3 sequence: CASSDGTLSYEQYF. The CDR3 DNA is TGCGCCAGCAGTGATGGGACCCTCTCCTACGAGCAGTACTTC.

CDR3 sequence: CASSLDQGGAFF. The CDR3 nucleotides read TGTGCCAGCAGCTTGGACCAGGGTGGAGCTTTCTTT. The chain uses TRBV5-4 and TRBJ1-1; a possible D gene is TRBD1 (5 bases). V was trimmed by 0 bases and J by 10 bases, leaving 10 bases between them. Germline loops: CDR1 SGHNT, CDR2 YYREEE (reference sequence). CDR3 length: 12 residues. The full variable domain, rest sourced from reference TRBV5-4 and TRBJ1-1, is ETGVTQSPTHLIKTRGQQVTLRCSSQSGHNTVSWYQQALGQGPQFIFQYYREEENGRGNFPPRFSGLQFPNYSSELNVNALELDDSALYLCASSLDQGGAFFGQGTRLTVV.

This clonotype was picked up a small number of times. The chain employs TRBV4-1 and TRBJ1-3; a possible D gene is TRBD1 (5 bases). The CDR3 contains 15 residues. V lost 1 base and J lost 2, with 9 bases in between. Germline V CDR1 and CDR2: MGHRA, YSYEKL. The CDR3 region has the DNA TGCGCCAGCAGCCAAGGGGGGAGAACTGGAAACACCATATATTTT. Encoded protein: CASSQGGRTGNTIYF.

This clonotype has only a few counts. The chain recombines TRBV30 with TRBJ2-7; 9 positions match TRBD2. This CDR3 spans 14 amino acids. V shed 4 bases and J 7 bases; nucleotides not matched to a gene: 11. CDR1 and CDR2 (germline): GTSNPN, SVGIG (reference sequence). The CDR3 reads CAWKRGTSLLEQYF. As DNA, the CDR3 is TGTGCCTGGAAGCGGGGGACTAGCCTACTTGAGCAGTACTTC.

This clonotype has ten or more counts. V and J are TRBV2 and TRBJ1-6; no reliable D call. CDR3 length: 14 residues. V was shortened by 2 bases and J by 7 bases, with 9 bases between the two germline ends. CDR1 and CDR2 (germline): SNHLY, FYNNEI. CDR3: CASSEWGSNSPLHF. For the CDR3, the DNA is TGTGCCAGCAGTGAATGGGGTTCGAATTCACCCCTCCACTTT.

This clonotype was counted only a few times. The chain is built from TRBV2 and TRBJ2-5; 7 nucleotides agree with TRBD2. CDR3 length equals 13 residues. The J segment lost 3 bases and the V segment lost 8 bases, leaving 6 bases of the junction unmatched. Per the germline V gene, CDR1 is SNHLY and CDR2 is FYNNEI. CDR3 in amino acids: CASGLAAEETQYF. The CDR3 DNA sequence: TGTGCCAGCGGGCTAGCGGCCGAAGAGACCCAGTACTTC.

The chain employs TRBV3-1 and TRBJ1-4, with D unclear. The CDR3 extends over 12 amino acids. The germline V gene encodes CDR1 LGHDT and CDR2 YNNKEL (reference sequence). V lost 1 base to trimming and J lost 8 bases, with 5 bases between them. CDR3 nucleotide sequence: TGTGCCAGCAGCCAAGTATCCGAAAAACTGTTTTTT. It is translated as CASSQVSEKLFF.

This clonotype came up many times. J is TRBJ2-1 and V is TRBV28; 8 nucleotides agree with TRBD2. The germline V gene encodes CDR1 MDHEN and CDR2 SYDVKM. V shed 5 bases and J 0 bases; nucleotides not matched to a gene: 18. The CDR3 length is 20 residues. The CDR3 region is CASSQMGLAGYMSSYNEQFF. In nucleotides, the CDR3 is TGTGCCAGCAGTCAGATGGGCCTAGCGGGTTATATGAGCTCCTACAATGAGCAGTTCTTC. Variable domain in full (rest from reference TRBV28 and TRBJ2-1): DVKVTQSSRYLVKRTGEKVFLECVQDMDHENMFWYRQDPGLGLRLIYFSYDVKMKEKGDIPEGYSVSREKKERFSLILESASTNQTSMYLCASSQMGLAGYMSSYNEQFFGPGTRLTVL.

V usage is TRBV27 and J usage is TRBJ2-5, with D maybe TRBD2 (6 bases). This CDR3 contains 18 residues. V dropped 5 bases and J dropped 7 bases, with 29 bases sitting between them. CDR1 and CDR2 from the germline V gene are MNHEY and SMNVEV (reference sequence). CDR3 loop: CASSTRPSGPTAGGTQYF. CDR3 nucleotide sequence: TGTGCCAGCAGTACTCGCCCCTCGGGGCCAACCGCCGGGGGGACCCAGTACTTC.